This TCR beta chain was captured in a study of tumor-infiltrating lymphocytes in primary liver carcinoma. Overall study: Aged between 30 and 69 years, the patients were men and women.

This clonotype has more than one count but fewer than ten. This CDR3 region has 15 residues. CDR1 SGHKS and CDR2 YYEKEE come from the germline V gene (reference sequence). The V gene lost 4 bases and the J gene lost 3 bases, with 16 bases spanning the gap. From approximately 450 ng total RNA, TCR beta cDNA was generated with a primer in the constant region. Researchers made the TCR beta libraries by running three nested multiplex PCR rounds with slightly modified ARM-PCR. Both of the initial two PCR rounds ran for nine to eleven cycles and employed TRBV1-TRBV30 forward primers alongside a C-beta reverse primer. TCRdb reanalysed the multiplex PCR reads using MiXCR and keeps one entry per CDR3 protein. The sample includes tens of thousands of distinct CDR3 sequences, around 64% of them seen just once. The study co-extracted DNA and RNA from roughly 20-30 mg of unsorted bulk tissue. Chronic HBV infection, untreated so far, was present in the patients. The authors sampled five separate regions per tumor. Viable tumor cell content exceeded 75% in every tumor sample.

The chain employs TRBV5-5 and TRBJ1-1; D is ambiguous. The sequence derives from a man between 40 and 49 years old with primary liver carcinoma and hepatitis B virus infection. Sequenced sample: liver tumor tissue from sampling region 4. Subset: tumor region T4, right-lateral pole. The CDR3 region is CASSHECERYTEAFF. The CDR3 region has the DNA TGTGCCAGCAGCCATGAATGTGAGCGGTACACTGAAGCTTTCTTT. Looking up the rest from reference TRBV5-5 and TRBJ1-1 gives the full variable domain: DAGVTQSPTHLIKTRGQQVTLRCSPISGHKSVSWYQQVLGQGPQFIFQYYEKEERGRGNFPDRFSARQFPNYSSELNVNALLLGDSALYLCASSHECERYTEAFFGQGTRLTVV.